The text below deals with one T cell receptor (beta chain). Only in-frame clones appear in the TCRdb table, and some are missing; sequencing was by immunoSEQ multiplex PCR. This repertoire shows about 75,000 clones, 92% found once; its top ten account for under 0.5%. Germline V lookup: CDR1 MNHEY, CDR2 SVGAGI. The V end was cut by 4 bases, the J end by 4 bases, with 14 bases between. This CDR3 has 15 residues. The entry originates in a study of technical replicates of blood from several donors. The sequence came from a human donor in good health. The chain uses TRBV6-5 and TRBJ2-1, with D maybe TRBD1 (5 bases). Sequences were obtained from T cells isolated from PBMCs. The CDR3 loop reads CASSLQELTYNEQFF. CDR3 nucleotide sequence: TGTGCCAGCAGTTTACAGGAGCTGACTTACAATGAGCAGTTCTTC.